The 25 T cell receptor beta chains below were found in one sample sequenced in a study of post-analysis software for immune sequencing data (dated by TCRdb to the mid-2010s). The paper as a whole reports these results and caveats: Patients showed significantly higher frequencies than controls for a handful of TRBV segments, among them TRBV5-6, TRBV5-1 and TRBV20-1.

These TCRs are of unknown antigen specificity. Library construction relied on PCR. Data came from an Illumina HiSeq 2500. Unique molecular identifiers were incorporated into TCR beta cDNA libraries to reduce PCR and sequencing biases. TCRdb trimmed the raw reads at Q25, called clones with MiXCR and kept productive beta chains. CDR3 protein sequences are deduplicated, and each keeps its most common genes and DNA. This sample is represented by about 680,000 distinct CDR3 sequences; 55% to 60% of them were singletons. Of the sample, around 11% is held by the ten largest clones. Sequenced: blood. Receptor source: a girl aged 2 to 9 with multiple sclerosis.

The table lists this clonotype with a few counts. The chain has TRBV6-6 and TRBJ1-1, with 9 bases identical to TRBD1. The CDR3 loop spans 16 amino acids. The V gene's germline CDR1 is MNHNY and CDR2 SVGAGI (reference sequence). After removal of 2 bases from V and 4 bases from J, the junction contained 8 bases not matched to a gene. CDR3 sequence reads: CASSYGLQGAGTEAFF. The CDR3 DNA is TGTGCCAGCAGTTACGGTTTACAGGGGGCCGGCACTGAAGCTTTCTTT.

The gene calls are TRBV10-3 and TRBJ2-1; no definite D call. V gave up 5 bases and J gave up 6 bases, with 8 bases separating them. Per the germline V gene, CDR1 is ENHRY and CDR2 is SYGVKD. This CDR3 is 12 amino acids long. The CDR3 protein is CAISKARNEQFF. The CDR3 nucleotides are TGTGCCATCAGTAAAGCCCGCAATGAGCAGTTCTTC.

The chain uses TRBV29-1 and TRBJ2-5; 10 positions agree with TRBD1. The V and J ends lost 5 bases and 5 bases, in that order; junction bases with no gene match: 5. Germline V gene data show CDR1 as SQVTM and CDR2 as ANQGSEA. CDR3 size: 13 residues. The CDR3 loop reads CSVRDRGGETQYF. The CDR3 DNA reads TGCAGCGTTCGGGACAGGGGAGGGGAGACCCAGTACTTC. Full variable domain (outside the CDR3, taken from reference TRBV29-1 and TRBJ2-5): SAVISQKPSRDICQRGTSLTIQCQVDSQVTMMFWYRQQPGQSLTLIATANQGSEATYESGFVIDKFPISRPNLTFSTLTVSNMSPEDSSIYLCSVRDRGGETQYFGPGTRLLVL.

Only a few counts were recorded for this clonotype. V and J are TRBV29-1 and TRBJ1-2; D unresolved. This CDR3 contains 15 residues. The germline CDR1 and CDR2 sequences are SQVTM and ANQGSEA. Trimming took off 1 base at V and 3 bases at J, with 15 bases between the two ends. CDR3 in amino acids: CSVEAPMGSDYGYTF. The DNA for the CDR3 is TGCAGCGTTGAAGCCCCCATGGGGAGCGACTATGGCTACACCTTC.

The chain couples TRBV29-1 to TRBJ2-3; D perhaps matches TRBD1 (5 bases). V shed 6 bases and J shed 3 bases, with 19 bases lying between them. Germline CDR1 SQVTM, CDR2 ANQGSEA. The CDR3 is 15 residues long. CDR3 loop: CSVGGRQSLTDTQYF. The CDR3 bases are TGCAGCGTGGGCGGACGACAGAGCTTAACAGATACGCAGTATTTT.

The V and J genes are TRBV6-2 or TRBV6-3 and TRBJ2-3; D is unclear. The V and J ends lost 5 bases and 2 bases respectively, with 11 bases between them. Germline assignment: CDR1 MNHEY and CDR2 SVGEGT. The CDR3 is 14 residues long. CDR3 nucleotide sequence: TGTGCCAGCAGTCCCCGGCCTGTCACAGATACGCAGTATTTT. This codes for CASSPRPVTDTQYF.

This clonotype was recorded once. This chain uses TRBV11-2 with TRBJ2-7, with 8 bases fitting TRBD2. The CDR3 consists of 16 residues. Looked up from germline, CDR1 is SGHAT and CDR2 is FQNNGV. V shed 4 bases and J 4 bases; nucleotides not matched to a gene: 12. For the CDR3, the DNA is TGTGCCAGCAGCTCCAGTCCCCCGGGACTAGGATACGAGCAGTACTTC. Protein: CASSSSPPGLGYEQYF.

The chain links TRBV7-2 to TRBJ2-3; TRBD2 agrees at 9 bases. The J segment lost 1 base and the V segment lost 0 bases, leaving 2 bases of the junction unmatched. The CDR3 contains 16 residues. Germline CDR1 SGHTA, CDR2 FQGNSA. The CDR3 nucleotides are TGTGCCAGCAGCTTAGCTAGCGGGGGACGCACAGATACGCAGTATTTT. It translates to CASSLASGGRTDTQYF.

The genes are TRBV7-6 and TRBJ2-5; no firm D call. This CDR3 has 10 residues. The V gene lost 6 bases and the J gene lost 7 bases, with 6 bases spanning the gap. Germline V gives CDR1 SGHVS, CDR2 FNYEAQ. The CDR3 DNA sequence: TGTGCCAGCAGTACCGGGACCCAGTACTTC. Protein product: CASSTGTQYF.

V is TRBV3-1 and J is TRBJ2-3, with 9 bases lining up with TRBD2. Per germline, CDR1 LGHDT and CDR2 YNNKEL (reference sequence). Unmatched junction bases numbered 5, after V lost 4 bases and J lost 3 bases. The CDR3 contains 15 residues. The CDR3 DNA sequence: TGTGCCAGCAGCCGGGCGACTAGCGGAACAGATACGCAGTATTTT. This translates into CASSRATSGTDTQYF.

The rearrangement joins TRBV9 to TRBJ2-5, with unresolved D. The CDR3 loop spans 13 amino acids. Germline assignment: CDR1 SGDLS and CDR2 YYNGEE. V was trimmed by 5 bases and J by 3 bases, leaving 11 bases between them. DNA of the CDR3: TGTGCCAGCAGAGCCCCTGGGGAAGAGACCCAGTACTTC. As protein: CASRAPGEETQYF. Full variable domain (outside the CDR3, taken from reference TRBV9 and TRBJ2-5): DSGVTQTPKHLITATGQRVTLRCSPRSGDLSVYWYQQSLDQGLQFLIQYYNGEERAKGNILERFSAQQFPDLHSELNLSSLELGDSALYFCASRAPGEETQYFGPGTRLLVL.

This rearrangement joins TRBV4-2 to TRBJ1-1; D unresolved. V gave up 4 bases and J gave up 4 bases, with 13 bases separating them. Germline values: CDR1 LGHNA, CDR2 YNFKEQ. The CDR3 extends over 14 amino acids. The CDR3 sequence: CASSPTPEGTEAFF. DNA of the CDR3: TGTGCCAGCAGCCCCACACCCGAGGGCACTGAAGCTTTCTTT.

V gene TRBV20-1 combines with J gene TRBJ2-1; possibly TRBD1 for D (5 bases). The CDR3 consists of 14 residues. Trimming took off 4 bases at V and 8 bases at J, with 18 bases between the two ends. Germline CDR1 is DFQATT and CDR2 is SNEGSKA (reference sequence). CDR3 protein: CSATSGSRVHEQFF. Here the CDR3 DNA reads TGCAGTGCTACGTCAGGGTCCCGGGTTCATGAGCAGTTCTTC.

The rearrangement joins TRBV20-1 to TRBJ2-6; D call uncertain. Trimming took 5 bases from V and 1 from J, leaving 18 bases between them. The CDR3 contains 17 residues. Germline V gene sequence: CDR1 DFQATT, CDR2 SNEGSKA (reference sequence). The DNA of the CDR3 is TGCAGTGCTTCAAACAGATTATCACGATCTGGGGCCAACGTCCTGACTTTC. Translation gives CSASNRLSRSGANVLTF.

The chain links TRBV10-3 to TRBJ2-1, with 7 nucleotides matching TRBD2. V lost 10 bases to trimming and J lost 5 bases; unmatched junction nucleotides: 11. CDR3 length: 14 residues. CDR1 is ENHRY, CDR2 SYGVKD, per germline. CDR3 residues: CATTGVGGNNEQFF. In DNA form, the CDR3 reads TGTGCCACCACCGGGGTGGGAGGGAACAATGAGCAGTTCTTC.

The chain links TRBV13 to TRBJ2-1, with D uncertain. This CDR3 contains 15 residues. Germline lookup yields CDR1 PRHDT and CDR2 FYEKMQ (reference sequence). The ends were cut back, 0 bases at V and 7 bases at J, with 13 bases in the middle. CDR3 loop: CASSLGQERSNEQFF. The CDR3 DNA reads TGTGCCAGCAGCTTAGGCCAGGAGAGAAGTAATGAGCAGTTCTTC.

The rearrangement uses TRBV25-1 and TRBJ2-3, with 8 bases fitting TRBD2. This CDR3 is 15 amino acids long. J was trimmed by 6 bases and V by 10 bases; bases with no gene match: 15. Germline V gene lookup returns CDR1 MGHDK and CDR2 SYGVNS. The CDR3 region is CATQLSGGAVDTQYF. In DNA form, the CDR3 reads TGTGCCACCCAACTCAGCGGGGGCGCGGTGGATACGCAGTATTTT.

The chain employs TRBV29-1 and TRBJ2-5; D assignment may be TRBD1 or TRBD2 (5 bases each). Germline V gene data show CDR1 as SQVTM and CDR2 as ANQGSEA. V shed 6 bases and J shed 1 base, with 18 bases lying between them. This CDR3 has 15 amino acids. The CDR3 nucleotides read TGCAGCGTCGCCACGGGACCGCAGATCCAAGAGACCCAGTACTTC. Its protein is CSVATGPQIQETQYF.

This rearrangement joins TRBV20-1 to TRBJ2-7; D may be TRBD1 (6 bases). Germline V gene lookup returns CDR1 DFQATT and CDR2 SNEGSKA (reference sequence). V was cut by 2 bases and J by 4 bases, with 9 bases left in between. The CDR3 loop spans 12 amino acids. CDR3 nucleotides: TGCAGTGCTAGAAACAGGGAATACGAGCAGTACTTC. Its translation is CSARNREYEQYF.

The chain carries TRBV11-2 and TRBJ2-3; 13 positions match TRBD2. CDR3 length equals 14 residues. The V and J ends lost 1 base and 11 bases, in that order; junction bases with no gene match: 3. Germline values: CDR1 SGHAT, CDR2 FQNNGV. The CDR3 DNA is TGTGCCAGCAGCTTAGTGACTAGCGGGGGGATGCAGTATTTT. Its translation: CASSLVTSGGMQYF.

V and J are TRBV7-2 and TRBJ1-2; no reliable D call. The V end lost 4 bases, the J end lost 8 bases, and 14 bases lay between the germline ends. The CDR3 loop spans 13 amino acids. Per germline, CDR1 SGHTA and CDR2 FQGNSA. The CDR3 nucleotides read TGTGCCAGCAGCTCGAACCTCCTCTACGGCTACACCTTC. It translates to CASSSNLLYGYTF.

The chain employs TRBV5-1 and TRBJ1-1; D is unclear. Trimming shortened V by 0 bases and J by 4 bases, and 10 bases separated the two germline ends. Germline V CDR1 and CDR2: SGHRS, YFSETQ. CDR3 length: 14 amino acids. The CDR3 loop is CASSLDGVSTEAFF. For the CDR3, the DNA is TGCGCCAGCAGCTTGGATGGGGTTTCCACTGAAGCTTTCTTT.

This clonotype has a handful of counts. The gene calls are TRBV6-2 or TRBV6-3 and TRBJ2-5, with D unclear. V was clipped by 4 bases and J by 2 bases, with 11 bases between them. Germline V lookup: CDR1 MNHEY, CDR2 SVGEGT. The CDR3 covers 14 residues. In nucleotides, the CDR3 is TGTGCCAGCAGTTCCCTACCCCGGCAAGAGACCCAGTACTTC. Translation: CASSSLPRQETQYF.

The V and J genes are TRBV5-1 and TRBJ2-5; weak D call: TRBD1 (5 bases). Matching the DNA end better, TRBJ2-7 makes the J call doubtful. The CDR3 length is 14 residues. Germline V CDR1 and CDR2: SGHRS, YFSETQ. The CDR3 is CASSSLDRSLEQYF. The DNA for the CDR3 is TGCGCCAGCAGCTCCCTAGACAGATCTCTCGAGCAGTACTTC.

This clonotype was seen only a few times. This rearrangement joins TRBV6-1 to TRBJ2-1; 8 bases align to TRBD1. Germline V CDR1 and CDR2: MNHNS, SASEGT. CDR3 length: 18 amino acids. V was pared by 8 bases and J by 5 bases, with 20 bases of the junction left unmatched. DNA of the CDR3: TGTGCCAGCCATCTACTCCCCGGAGCAGGGGGCAGGGACAATGAGCAGTTCTTC. It codes for CASHLLPGAGGRDNEQFF.